These 8 T cell receptor beta chains were sequenced from one sample in a study of high-grade serous ovarian cancer treatment subgroups. Clones were read by immunoSEQ multiplex PCR, and TCRdb kept only the in-frame ones, dropping some. The data show about 12,000 clones, 88% seen once. Tumor tissue was taken before any definitive surgery or chemotherapy was given. Sequencing used tumor tissue. Receptors originate from a human donor with high-grade serous ovarian cancer.

The genes are TRBV7-9 and TRBJ1-2; D is perhaps TRBD1 (6 bases). Germline V CDR1 and CDR2: SEHNR, FQNEAQ (reference sequence). This CDR3 spans 14 amino acids. With 8 bases removed from V and 8 bases from J, the gap between germline ends came to 21 bases. The CDR3 nucleotides read TGTGCCAGCGGGTTGGGGGGGGCCGTCGGGGGCTACACCTTC. Protein: CASGLGGAVGGYTF.

This chain connects TRBV9 to TRBJ1-2; D unclear. Germline loops: CDR1 SGDLS, CDR2 YYNGEE. The CDR3 totals 14 residues. Between the trimmed V and J ends, which lost 0 bases and 4 bases, there was a span of 10 bases. As DNA, the CDR3 is TGTGCCAGCAGCGTAGGGCAGCAATTCTATGGCTACACCTTC. Protein sequence: CASSVGQQFYGYTF.

The chain links TRBV5-1 to TRBJ1-5; possible D gene TRBD1, 6 bases. Trimming removed 0 bases at V and 3 bases at J, with 10 bases between. This CDR3 is 15 amino acids long. CDR1 and CDR2 from the germline V gene are SGHRS and YFSETQ. In nucleotides, the CDR3 is TGCGCCAGCAGCTTGGGCGGGACATCCAATCAGCCCCAGCATTTT. The encoded protein is CASSLGGTSNQPQHF.

This clone was seen only once. V and J are TRBV19 and TRBJ1-6; maybe TRBD1 (5 bases). Per the germline V gene, CDR1 is LNHDA and CDR2 is SQIVND (reference sequence). With 3 bases removed from V and 8 bases from J, the gap between germline ends came to 5 bases. This CDR3 comprises 12 residues. The CDR3 region has the DNA TGTGCCAGTAGTATGGGGGATTCACCCCTCCACTTT. Residues: CASSMGDSPLHF.

The sample holds one count of this clone. CDR3 DNA sequence: TGTGCCAGCAGCTTAACAGTTCCGGAGCGGGGGACCTACAATGAGCAGTTCTTC. This encodes CASSLTVPERGTYNEQFF. This chain connects TRBV7-3 to TRBJ2-1, with 8 bases that match TRBD2. Germline CDR1 reads SGHTA; CDR2 reads FQGTGA. CDR3 length equals 18 residues. Trimming took 0 bases from V and 2 from J; bases not matched to a gene: 9.

This chain uses TRBV6-6 with TRBJ2-2, with TRBD2 identical over 7 bases. Per the germline V gene, CDR1 is MNHNY and CDR2 is SVGAGI (reference sequence). CDR3 size: 15 residues. The V and J ends lost 0 bases and 7 bases, in that order; junction bases with no gene match: 5. CDR3 bases: TGTGCCAGCAGTTACTCGGGCGGGAGCGGCGGGGAGCTGTTTTTT. This encodes CASSYSGGSGGELFF.

The chain uses TRBV7-9 and TRBJ1-1; a weak D match, TRBD1 (5 bases). Trimming stripped 1 base from V and 4 bases from J, with 13 bases between. Per the germline V gene, CDR1 is SEHNR and CDR2 is FQNEAQ (reference sequence). The CDR3 extends over 15 amino acids. Written as DNA, the CDR3 is TGTGCCAGCAGCTTAGACACGACAGTCCCCACTGAAGCTTTCTTT. Amino acid sequence: CASSLDTTVPTEAFF.

The genes are TRBV5-6 and TRBJ1-6; possible D gene TRBD1, 6 bases. V dropped 1 base and J dropped 7 bases, with 15 bases sitting between them. The CDR3 is 16 residues long. Germline V gene data show CDR1 as SGHDT and CDR2 as YYEEEE. The CDR3: CASSLRFGQTNSPLHF. The DNA of the CDR3 is TGTGCCAGCAGCTTGAGGTTCGGACAGACAAATTCACCCCTCCACTTT.